The T cell receptor beta chain described here comes from a study of blood T cell repertoires in COVID-19. Sequenced by immunoSEQ multiplex PCR; TCRdb stores in-frame clones only, minus some. The table includes fewer than 250,000 clones, 88% detected once. CDR1 and CDR2 from the germline V gene are SEHNR and FQNEAQ (reference sequence). The CDR3 has 12 residues. V dropped 5 bases and J dropped 6 bases, with 8 bases sitting between them. Participants were aged roughly 18 to 90 years, lived in over 20 US areas, and enrolled virtually. The sample was PBMCs or T cells enriched from blood (not recorded which). The V gene is TRBV7-9, the J gene TRBJ2-1; no clear D gene. The TCR was taken from a woman aged 30 to 39 who had been exposed to COVID-19. The DNA for the CDR3 is TGTGCCAGCAGCCTCTCCCTCAATGAGCAGTTCTTC. Translated: CASSLSLNEQFF.